Listed below are T cell receptor beta chains from one sample, sequenced in a study of T cell clones after liver transplantation. Clones were sequenced by immunoSEQ multiplex PCR, and TCRdb holds only the in-frame ones, with some missing. This sample carries about 85,000 clones, roughly four fifths of them seen once, and the ten largest clones take 0.47%. The source material was CD4+ T cells from blood, sampled roughly 3.5 years after liver transplant. The receptors derive from a human patient who received a liver transplant. Some T cells may be provided by the graft donor. Both conserved end residues are part of each CDR3. Each record gives: CDR3 DNA, CDR3 protein, D gene, CDR3 length, J gene, V gene, clone size. D genes are given only for firm matches. Clone size is not always given. Where it is, it says once, few, many or a class for expanded clones.

TGCAGCGTTGAAGGGACTAGCGCATCCTACAATGAGCAGTTCTTC,CSVEGTSASYNEQFF,TRBD2,15,TRBJ2-1,TRBV29-1,NA
TGTGCCAGCAGCCCACGACAGAAAAGCTCCTACAATGAGCAGTTCTTC,CASSPRQKSSYNEQFF,NA,16,TRBJ2-1,TRBV7-9,NA
TGCGCCAGCAGCCAAACCCTAGCGGTACAGGGTCCCGGCGAGCAGTTCTTC,CASSQTLAVQGPGEQFF,NA,17,TRBJ2-1,TRBV4-3,NA
TGTGCCAGCAGCTTAAACGGGGTGCCGCTCGAGCAGTACTTC,CASSLNGVPLEQYF,NA,14,TRBJ2-7,TRBV7-2,NA
TGTGCCAGCAGTTTATTCTCGCAGTCCCTCGGAGGAGCTTTCTTT,CASSLFSQSLGGAFF,NA,15,TRBJ1-1,TRBV28,NA
TGTGCCAGCAGCTTAAGGCCCCTAGCGTTGGCTAGCACAGATACGCAGTATTTT,CASSLRPLALASTDTQYF,NA,18,TRBJ2-3,TRBV11-2,NA
TGTGCCAGCAGAGAAAATACCGGGACAGGGCCAGGCACTGAAGCTTTCTTT,CASRENTGTGPGTEAFF,TRBD1,17,TRBJ1-1,TRBV6-1,once
TGTGCCAGTAGTTCGCCGGGACAGGGGAACACTGAAGCTTTCTTT,CASSSPGQGNTEAFF,TRBD1,15,TRBJ1-1,TRBV19,NA
TGTGCCAGCAGTTTAGCGGGAACCAGCTCTGGGGCCAACGTCCTGACTTTC,CASSLAGTSSGANVLTF,NA,17,TRBJ2-6,TRBV27,NA
TGTGCCAGCAGTGAGCGGGAGCATACGCAGTATTTT,CASSEREHTQYF,TRBD2,12,TRBJ2-3,TRBV28,once
TGTGCCAGCAGCTTTGTAAACGAGCAGTACTTC,CASSFVNEQYF,NA,11,TRBJ2-7,TRBV7-9,NA
TGTGCCAGCAGCCGTGCCGGGACGGGAGCCTACGAGCAGTACTTC,CASSRAGTGAYEQYF,NA,15,TRBJ2-7,TRBV27,NA
TGTGCCACCAGCAGCCCGGGACAGGGGTACGAGCAGTACTTC,CATSSPGQGYEQYF,TRBD1,14,TRBJ2-7,TRBV15,NA
TGTGCCAGTAGTATACCGGACCACCCTGGGCCCAATCAGCCCCAGCATTTT,CASSIPDHPGPNQPQHF,NA,17,TRBJ1-5,TRBV19,few
TGTGCCAGCACTCCCCGGGGCAGCTCCTACAATGAGCAGTTCTTC,CASTPRGSSYNEQFF,NA,15,TRBJ2-1,TRBV25-1,NA
TGTGCCAGCAGTATAGCGGGAGTAACGGTAATCGAGCAGTTCTTC,CASSIAGVTVIEQFF,TRBD2,15,TRBJ2-1,TRBV9,NA
TGTGCCAGCAGCCCCCCGGGGGCAGCATACAATGAGCAGTTCTTC,CASSPPGAAYNEQFF,NA,15,TRBJ2-1,TRBV7-9,NA
TGTGCCAGCTCGAGGGGTAACACTGAAGCTTTCTTT,CASSRGNTEAFF,NA,12,TRBJ1-1,TRBV6-1,NA
TGTGCCAGCAGTTACTCCACCCCCTGGAAGCAGTACTTC,CASSYSTPWKQYF,NA,13,TRBJ2-7,TRBV6-5,NA
TGTGCCAGCGCCGTTAACCCGAACACCGGGGAGCTGTTTTTT,CASAVNPNTGELFF,NA,14,TRBJ2-2,TRBV5-4,NA
TGTGCCAGCAGCTTATCGCGACAGGGCGAGACCCAGTACTTC,CASSLSRQGETQYF,TRBD1,14,TRBJ2-5,TRBV7-2,NA
TGTGCCAGCAGTGACTCACTTGCGAACACCGGGGAGCTGTTTTTT,CASSDSLANTGELFF,NA,15,TRBJ2-2,TRBV25-1,NA
TGTGCCAGCAGCCCCCATCAGTCCGATACGCAGTATTTT,CASSPHQSDTQYF,NA,13,TRBJ2-3,TRBV27,NA
TGTGCCACCAGCAGAGATCTGAGGGTCCGGGAAAAACTGTTTTTT,CATSRDLRVREKLFF,NA,15,TRBJ1-4,TRBV15,NA
TGCGCCAGCAGCTTGATCCCGGGGCGCGCAACTAATGAAAAACTGTTTTTT,CASSLIPGRATNEKLFF,NA,17,TRBJ1-4,TRBV5-1,NA
TGCAGCGCCGGGTGGGCCAATGAAAAACTGTTTTTT,CSAGWANEKLFF,NA,12,TRBJ1-4,TRBV29-1,NA
TGTGCCAGCAGACGTGCCCTAGCGGGAGTTTACGAGCAGTACTTC,CASRRALAGVYEQYF,TRBD2,15,TRBJ2-7,TRBV28,NA
TGTGCCAGCAGCGTAGCCGGCCACACACAAGAGACCCAGTACTTC,CASSVAGHTQETQYF,NA,15,TRBJ2-5,TRBV9,NA
TGTGCCAGCAGTTTAGGGACCCCCCCGGGGCAGCCCCAGCATTTT,CASSLGTPPGQPQHF,NA,15,TRBJ1-5,TRBV28,NA
TGTGCCAGCAGCTTAGATCGGGTTAGCGGGAGGAAAGAGACCCAGTACTTC,CASSLDRVSGRKETQYF,TRBD2,17,TRBJ2-5,TRBV11-2,NA
TGTGCCATCAGTGAGTCGGGCCCCAGCTCCTACAATGAGCAGTTCTTC,CAISESGPSSYNEQFF,NA,16,TRBJ2-1,TRBV10-3,NA
TGTGCCAGCAGTCCCAGCGGGAGGGAGTACAATGAGCAGTTCTTC,CASSPSGREYNEQFF,TRBD2,15,TRBJ2-1,TRBV6-6,NA
TGTGCCATCAGAGCCCCCAGAGGTAGCACAGATACGCAGTATTTT,CAIRAPRGSTDTQYF,NA,15,TRBJ2-3,TRBV10-3,NA
TGTGCCAGCTCACCACGTCCTCAGGGGGCTGGAGGCTACACCTTC,CASSPRPQGAGGYTF,TRBD1,15,TRBJ1-2,TRBV18,NA
TGTGCCAGCAGCTTAGGGGGCGGATCCTACGAGCAGTACTTC,CASSLGGGSYEQYF,NA,14,TRBJ2-7,TRBV7-2,NA
TGTGCCAGCAGTTTAGGTGGGAGCGCCAGGGGTAGGTACGAGCAGTACTTC,CASSLGGSARGRYEQYF,NA,17,TRBJ2-7,TRBV28,once
TGTGCCATCACTAGGTCCGCGGGTTCGGAGCAGTTCTTC,CAITRSAGSEQFF,NA,13,TRBJ2-1,TRBV10-3,NA
TGTGCCAGCTCACAGACAGATACGCAGTATTTT,CASSQTDTQYF,NA,11,TRBJ2-3,TRBV18,NA
TGTGCCAGCAGCCTGGGACTAGCGGGAGAATATGAGCAGTTCTTC,CASSLGLAGEYEQFF,TRBD2,15,TRBJ2-1,TRBV11-2,NA
TGCAGTGCTCCCCGACTCAACGAGCAGTACTTC,CSAPRLNEQYF,NA,11,TRBJ2-7,TRBV20-1,NA
TGTGCCAGCTCAGAACTACAGGGGAACACTGAAGCTTTCTTT,CASSELQGNTEAFF,NA,14,TRBJ1-1,TRBV18,NA
TGCGCCAGCAGCCGCCTCGACAGGGGCGACTATGGCTACACCTTC,CASSRLDRGDYGYTF,TRBD1,15,TRBJ1-2,TRBV4-1,NA
TGCGCCAGCAGCTTGGCCGGGCCAAGGGGAGAGACCCAGTACTTC,CASSLAGPRGETQYF,NA,15,TRBJ2-5,TRBV5-1,NA